This entry features one T cell receptor beta chain sequence. TCRdb's copy holds only in-frame clones and misses some; the assay was immunoSEQ multiplex PCR. The sample has 130,000 or so clones; 93% are singletons. Trimming stripped 8 bases from V and 1 base from J, with 8 bases between. Germline CDR1 MDHEN, CDR2 SYDVKM. The CDR3 has 12 residues. The sample comes from a study of T cell responses to AZD1222 COVID-19 vaccine. The receptor's source is an adult in good health. Specimen: peripheral blood, collected on day 0 of AZD1222 vaccination. The rearrangement links TRBV28 to TRBJ1-1; D remains unclear. The CDR3 protein is CASGWGNTEAFF. CDR3 sequence (DNA): TGTGCCAGCGGGTGGGGGAACACTGAAGCTTTCTTT.